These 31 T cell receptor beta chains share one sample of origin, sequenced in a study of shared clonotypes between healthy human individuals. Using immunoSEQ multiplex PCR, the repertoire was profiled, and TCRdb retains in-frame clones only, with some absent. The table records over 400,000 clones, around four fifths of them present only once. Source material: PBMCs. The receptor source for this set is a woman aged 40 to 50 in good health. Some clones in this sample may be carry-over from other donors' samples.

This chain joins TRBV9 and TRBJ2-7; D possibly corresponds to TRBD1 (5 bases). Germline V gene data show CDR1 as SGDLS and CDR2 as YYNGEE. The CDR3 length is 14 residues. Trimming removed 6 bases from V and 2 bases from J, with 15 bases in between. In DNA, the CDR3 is TGTGCCAGCACCGCGACAGATGCCGCCTACGAGCAGTACTTC. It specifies CASTATDAAYEQYF.

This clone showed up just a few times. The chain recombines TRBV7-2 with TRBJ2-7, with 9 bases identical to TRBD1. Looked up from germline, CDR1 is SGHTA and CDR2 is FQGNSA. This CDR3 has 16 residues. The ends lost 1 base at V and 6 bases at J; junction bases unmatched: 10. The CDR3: CASSLGPGQGDFEQYF. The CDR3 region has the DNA TGTGCCAGCAGCTTAGGACCGGGACAGGGTGATTTCGAGCAGTACTTC.

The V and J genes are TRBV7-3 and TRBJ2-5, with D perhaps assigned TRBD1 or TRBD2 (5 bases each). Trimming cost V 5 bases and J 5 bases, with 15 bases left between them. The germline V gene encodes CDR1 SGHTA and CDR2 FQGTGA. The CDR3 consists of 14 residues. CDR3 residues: CASSRAGTRETQYF. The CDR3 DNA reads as TGTGCCAGCAGCCGCGCCGGGACCAGGGAGACCCAGTACTTC.

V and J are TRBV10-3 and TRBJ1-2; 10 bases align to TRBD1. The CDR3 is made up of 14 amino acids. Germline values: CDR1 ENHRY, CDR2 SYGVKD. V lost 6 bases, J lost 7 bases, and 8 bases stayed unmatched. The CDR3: CAISPGTGAGGYTF. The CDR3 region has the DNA TGTGCCATCAGCCCCGGGACAGGGGCCGGTGGCTACACCTTC.

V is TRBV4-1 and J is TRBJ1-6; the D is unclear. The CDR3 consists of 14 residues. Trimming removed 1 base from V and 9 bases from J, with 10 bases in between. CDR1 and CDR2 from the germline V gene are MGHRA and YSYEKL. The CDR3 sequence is CASSQGAGGSPLHF. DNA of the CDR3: TGCGCCAGCAGCCAAGGGGCAGGAGGTTCACCCCTCCACTTT.

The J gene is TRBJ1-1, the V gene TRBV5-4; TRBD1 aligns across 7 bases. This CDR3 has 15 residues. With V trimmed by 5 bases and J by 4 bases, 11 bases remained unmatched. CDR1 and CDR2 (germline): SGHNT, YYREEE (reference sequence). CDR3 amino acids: CASRRGGQRVTEAFF. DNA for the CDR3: TGTGCCAGCAGAAGGGGGGGACAGAGAGTCACTGAAGCTTTCTTT.

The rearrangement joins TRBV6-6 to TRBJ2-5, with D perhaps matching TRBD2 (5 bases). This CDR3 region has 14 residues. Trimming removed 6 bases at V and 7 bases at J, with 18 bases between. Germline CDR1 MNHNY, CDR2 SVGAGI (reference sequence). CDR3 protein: CASRYAGGIGTQYF. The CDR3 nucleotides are TGTGCCAGCAGGTACGCGGGCGGAATCGGGACCCAGTACTTC.

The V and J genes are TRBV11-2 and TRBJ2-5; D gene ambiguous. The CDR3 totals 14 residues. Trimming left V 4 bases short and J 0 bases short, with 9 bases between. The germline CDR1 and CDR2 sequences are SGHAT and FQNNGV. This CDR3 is CASSSRGYQETQYF. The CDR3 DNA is TGTGCCAGCAGCTCCCGCGGCTACCAAGAGACCCAGTACTTC.

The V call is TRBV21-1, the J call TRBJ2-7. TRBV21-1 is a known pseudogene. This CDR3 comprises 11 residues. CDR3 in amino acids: CASSVAYEQYF. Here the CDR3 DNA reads TGTGCCAGCAGCGTGGCCTACGAGCAGTACTTC.

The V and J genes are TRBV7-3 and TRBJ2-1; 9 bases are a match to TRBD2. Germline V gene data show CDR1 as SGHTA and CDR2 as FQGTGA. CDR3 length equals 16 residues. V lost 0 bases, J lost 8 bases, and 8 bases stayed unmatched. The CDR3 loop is CASSLTRPSGNHEQFF. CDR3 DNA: TGTGCCAGCAGCTTAACGAGGCCTAGCGGGAACCATGAGCAGTTCTTC.

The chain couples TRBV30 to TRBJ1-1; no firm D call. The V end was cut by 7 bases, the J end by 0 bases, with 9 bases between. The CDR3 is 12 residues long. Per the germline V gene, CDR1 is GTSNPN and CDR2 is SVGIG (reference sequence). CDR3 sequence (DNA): TGTGCCTTGACACGGGTGAACACTGAAGCTTTCTTT. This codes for CALTRVNTEAFF.

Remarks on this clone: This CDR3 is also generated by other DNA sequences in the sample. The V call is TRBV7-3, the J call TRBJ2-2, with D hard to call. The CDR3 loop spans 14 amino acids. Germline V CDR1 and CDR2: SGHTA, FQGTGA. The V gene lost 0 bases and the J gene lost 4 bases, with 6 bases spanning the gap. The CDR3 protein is CASSLTSGTGELFF. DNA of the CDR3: TGTGCCAGCAGCTTAACGTCCGGCACCGGGGAGCTGTTTTTT.

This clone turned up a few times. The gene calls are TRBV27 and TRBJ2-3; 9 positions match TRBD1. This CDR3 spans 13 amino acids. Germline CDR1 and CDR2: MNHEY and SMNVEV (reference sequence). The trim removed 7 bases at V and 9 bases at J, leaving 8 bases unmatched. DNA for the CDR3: TGTGCCAGCATGGCCGGGGACAGGGAGACGCAGTATTTT. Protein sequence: CASMAGDRETQYF.

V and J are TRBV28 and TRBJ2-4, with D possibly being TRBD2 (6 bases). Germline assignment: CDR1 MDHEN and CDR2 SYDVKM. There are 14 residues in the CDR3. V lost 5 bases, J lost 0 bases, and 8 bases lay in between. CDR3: CASSGGGAKNIQYF. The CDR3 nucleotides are TGTGCCAGCAGTGGGGGAGGAGCCAAAAACATTCAGTACTTC.

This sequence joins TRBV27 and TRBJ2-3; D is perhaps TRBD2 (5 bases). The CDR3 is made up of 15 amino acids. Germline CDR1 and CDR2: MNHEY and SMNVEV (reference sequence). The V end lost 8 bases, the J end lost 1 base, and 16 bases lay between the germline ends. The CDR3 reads CASSETYSGTDTQYF. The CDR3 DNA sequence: TGTGCCAGCTCTGAGACCTATAGCGGCACAGATACGCAGTATTTT.

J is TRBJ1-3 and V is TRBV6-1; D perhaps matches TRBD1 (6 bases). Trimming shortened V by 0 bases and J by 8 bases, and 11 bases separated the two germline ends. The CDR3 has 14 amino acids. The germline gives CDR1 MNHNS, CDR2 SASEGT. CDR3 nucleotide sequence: TGTGCCAGCAGTGAAGCAGGGGGTAGACACACCATATATTTT. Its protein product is CASSEAGGRHTIYF.

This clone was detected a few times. DNA of the CDR3: TGTGCCTGGAGGGCACCTGCGGGACAGTCTAAGCAGTTCTTC. Protein product: CAWRAPAGQSKQFF. The V gene is TRBV30, the J gene TRBJ2-1; possible D gene TRBD1, 7 bases. With 3 bases removed from V and 11 bases from J, the gap between germline ends came to 20 bases. Per the germline V gene, CDR1 is GTSNPN and CDR2 is SVGIG (reference sequence). This CDR3 spans 14 amino acids.

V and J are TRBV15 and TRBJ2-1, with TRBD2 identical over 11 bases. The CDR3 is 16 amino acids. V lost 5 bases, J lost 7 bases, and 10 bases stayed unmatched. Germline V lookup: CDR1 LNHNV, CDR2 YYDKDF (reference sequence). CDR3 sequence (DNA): TGTGCCACCAGCGGGGATTTAGCGGGAGGGCAAAATGAGCAGTTCTTC. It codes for CATSGDLAGGQNEQFF.

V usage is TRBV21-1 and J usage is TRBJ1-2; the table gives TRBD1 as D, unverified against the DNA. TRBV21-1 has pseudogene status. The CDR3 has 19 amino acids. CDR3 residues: CASSKRKRGTEQRNYGYTF. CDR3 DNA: TGTGCCAGCAGCAAACGGAAGCGAGGGACAGAACAACGCAACTATGGCTACACCTTC.

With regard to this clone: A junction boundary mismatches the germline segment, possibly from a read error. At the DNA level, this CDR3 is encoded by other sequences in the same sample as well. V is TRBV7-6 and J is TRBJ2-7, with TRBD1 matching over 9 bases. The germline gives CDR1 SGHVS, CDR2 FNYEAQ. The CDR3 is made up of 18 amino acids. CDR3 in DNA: TGTGCCAGCAGCCTAGCCAAGAGAGGTCGGGGACAGGGATACGAGCAGTACTTC. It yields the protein CASSLAKRGRGQGYEQYF.

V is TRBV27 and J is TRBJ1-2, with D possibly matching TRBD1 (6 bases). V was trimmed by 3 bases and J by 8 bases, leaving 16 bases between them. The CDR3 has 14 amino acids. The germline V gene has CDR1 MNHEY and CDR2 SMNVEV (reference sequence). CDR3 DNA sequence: TGTGCCAGCAGTTTTAGTGGGGGCCGAGGGGGCTACACCTTC. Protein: CASSFSGGRGGYTF.

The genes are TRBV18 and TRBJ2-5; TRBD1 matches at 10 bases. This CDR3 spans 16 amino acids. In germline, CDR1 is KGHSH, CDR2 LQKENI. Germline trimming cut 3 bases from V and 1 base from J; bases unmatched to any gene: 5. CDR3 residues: CASSPGQGYGQETQYF. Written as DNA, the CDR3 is TGTGCCAGCTCACCGGGACAGGGGTATGGCCAAGAGACCCAGTACTTC.

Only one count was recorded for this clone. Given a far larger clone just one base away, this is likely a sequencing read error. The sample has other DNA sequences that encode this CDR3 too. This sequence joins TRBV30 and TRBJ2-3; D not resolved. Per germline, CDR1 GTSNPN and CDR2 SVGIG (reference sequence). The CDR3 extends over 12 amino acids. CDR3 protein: CAWSTSTDTQYF. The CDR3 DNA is TGTGCCTGGAGCACAAGCACAGATACGCAGTACTTT.

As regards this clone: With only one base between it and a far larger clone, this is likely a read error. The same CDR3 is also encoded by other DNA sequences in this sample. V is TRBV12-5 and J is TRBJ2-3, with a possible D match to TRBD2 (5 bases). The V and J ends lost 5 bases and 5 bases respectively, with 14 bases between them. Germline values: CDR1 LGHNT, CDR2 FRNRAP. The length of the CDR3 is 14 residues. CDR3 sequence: CASGLGGQGDTQYF. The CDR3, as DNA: TGTGCTAGTGGTCTGGGCGGGCAAGGAGATACGCAGTATTTT.

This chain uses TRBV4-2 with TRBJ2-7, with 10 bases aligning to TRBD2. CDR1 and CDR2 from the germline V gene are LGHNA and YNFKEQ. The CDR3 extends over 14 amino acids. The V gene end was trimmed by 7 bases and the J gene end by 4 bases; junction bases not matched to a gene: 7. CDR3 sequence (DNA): TGTGCCAGCACGCCGGGACTAGCGAATTACGAGCAGTACTTC. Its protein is CASTPGLANYEQYF.

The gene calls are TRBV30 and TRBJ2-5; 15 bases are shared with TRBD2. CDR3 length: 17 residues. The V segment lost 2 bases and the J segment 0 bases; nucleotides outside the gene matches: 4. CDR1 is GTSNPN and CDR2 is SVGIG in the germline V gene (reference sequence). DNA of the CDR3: TGTGCCTGGAGTTTAGGACTAGCGGGAGGGTACCAAGAGACCCAGTACTTC. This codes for CAWSLGLAGGYQETQYF. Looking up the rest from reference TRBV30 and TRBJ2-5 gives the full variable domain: SQTIHQWPATLVQPVGSPLSLECTVEGTSNPNLYWYRQAAGRGLQLLFYSVGIGQISSEVPQNLSASRPQDRQFILSSKKLLLSDSGFYLCAWSLGLAGGYQETQYFGPGTRLLVL.

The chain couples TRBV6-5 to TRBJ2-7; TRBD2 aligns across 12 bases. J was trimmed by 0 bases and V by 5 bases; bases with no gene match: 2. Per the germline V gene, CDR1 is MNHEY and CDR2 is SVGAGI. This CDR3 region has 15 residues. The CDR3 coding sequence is TGTGCCAGCAGTAAGGGACTAGCGGGCTCCTACGAGCAGTACTTC. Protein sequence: CASSKGLAGSYEQYF.

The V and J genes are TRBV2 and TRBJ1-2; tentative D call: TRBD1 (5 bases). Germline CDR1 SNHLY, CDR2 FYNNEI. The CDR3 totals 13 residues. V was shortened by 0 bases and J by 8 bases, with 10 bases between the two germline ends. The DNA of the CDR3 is TGTGCCAGCAGTGAAGCACAAGGGACCGGCTACACCTTC. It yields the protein CASSEAQGTGYTF.

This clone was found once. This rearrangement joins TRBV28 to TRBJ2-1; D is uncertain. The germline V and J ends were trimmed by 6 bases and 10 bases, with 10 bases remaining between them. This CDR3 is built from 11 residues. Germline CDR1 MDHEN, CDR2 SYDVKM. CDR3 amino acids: CASSRMGEQFF. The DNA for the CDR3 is TGTGCCAGCAGCCGGATGGGGGAGCAGTTCTTC.

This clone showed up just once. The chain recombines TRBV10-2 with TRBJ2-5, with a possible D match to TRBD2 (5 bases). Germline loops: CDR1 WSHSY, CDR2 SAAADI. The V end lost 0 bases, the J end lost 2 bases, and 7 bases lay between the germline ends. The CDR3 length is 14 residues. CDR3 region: CASSESGKQETQYF. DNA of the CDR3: TGCGCCAGCAGTGAGTCCGGGAAGCAAGAGACCCAGTACTTC.

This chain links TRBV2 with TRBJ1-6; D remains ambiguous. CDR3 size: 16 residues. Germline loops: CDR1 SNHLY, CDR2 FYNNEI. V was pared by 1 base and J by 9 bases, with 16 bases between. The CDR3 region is CASSEGDVFELSPLHF. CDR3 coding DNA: TGTGCCAGCAGTGAAGGAGATGTATTTGAACTTTCACCCCTCCACTTT.